This T cell receptor beta chain is from a study of cytomegalovirus exposure and HLA in healthy donors. Whole-study findings and limits: Earlier analysis yielded a pattern in which most TCR beta V segments were productive about 87% or about 30% of the time. Some segments of the V type, notably TRBV6-2 and TRBV6-3, were excluded as indistinguishable. Available immune exposure information was restricted to CMV serostatus only. Specificity of a few CMV-associated chains for CMV antigens was verified in vitro.

This CDR3 region has 13 residues. Unmatched junction bases numbered 1, after V lost 5 bases and J lost 2 bases. CDR1 is LNHNV and CDR2 is YYDKDF in the germline V gene (reference sequence). Researchers ran the PCR with 60 Vbeta and 13 Jbeta primers. Clones were sequenced by immunoSEQ multiplex PCR, and TCRdb holds only the in-frame ones, with some missing. Here the sample spans 130,000 or so clones, about three quarters being singletons. On this clone itself: The antigen is unknown.

The chain employs TRBV15 and TRBJ1-2; 8 positions agree with TRBD1. Sequenced: PBMCs. This TCR derives from a woman between 18 and 29 years old in good health and CMV-seronegative. The CDR3 is CATSRDRNYGYTF. In nucleotides, the CDR3 is TGTGCCACCAGCCGGGACAGGAACTATGGCTACACCTTC.